The next 28 T cell receptor beta chains were all read from a single sample in a study of T cells in tumors after PD-1 blockade. Using immunoSEQ multiplex PCR, the repertoire was profiled, and TCRdb retains in-frame clones only, with some absent. Of tens of thousands of clones in the sample, 74% were seen once. Specimen: PBMCs, collected after anti-PD-1 treatment. The receptors originated from a human donor with basal cell carcinoma.

The chain has TRBV6-1 and TRBJ1-2, with no clear D. The CDR3 totals 12 residues. From germline, CDR1 is MNHNS and CDR2 SASEGT. The V end was cut by 0 bases, the J end by 7 bases, with 6 bases between. For the CDR3, the DNA is TGTGCCAGCAGTGAAGCTAGATTTGGCTACACCTTC. This sequence encodes CASSEARFGYTF.

This clone has a handful of counts. V gene TRBV30 combines with J gene TRBJ1-4; D is uncertain. The germline V gene has CDR1 GTSNPN and CDR2 SVGIG (reference sequence). The ends were cut back, 3 bases at V and 5 bases at J, with 19 bases in the middle. This CDR3 is built from 16 residues. DNA for the CDR3: TGTGCCTGGAGCGATCCCCCGCACCCAAAGAATGAAAAACTGTTTTTT. It encodes CAWSDPPHPKNEKLFF.

The chain uses TRBV5-4 and TRBJ1-3; D call uncertain. Germline loops: CDR1 SGHNT, CDR2 YYREEE (reference sequence). The CDR3 extends over 14 amino acids. V lost 2 bases and J lost 4, with 10 bases in between. The CDR3 nucleotides are TGTGCCAGCAGCTTCGAGACTCTAGGAAACACCATATATTTT. Translated, it gives CASSFETLGNTIYF.

As for this clone: At one of its ends the junction is not consistent with the germline gene, which may arise from a read error. The chain joins TRBV5-4 to TRBJ2-5; 14 nucleotides match TRBD2. The CDR3 extends over 16 amino acids. Looked up from germline, CDR1 is SGHNT and CDR2 is YYREEE (reference sequence). CDR3 amino acids: CASRVGLAGDQGTQYF. CDR3 bases: TGTGCCAGCAGGGTGGGACTAGCGGGGGACCAAGGGACCCAGTACTTC.

The CDR3: CASSRRGTTLIGYGYTF. CDR3 nucleotides: TGTGCCAGCAGCCGCAGGGGGACTACCTTAATTGGGTATGGCTACACCTTC. The chain employs TRBV3-1 (or the pseudogene TRBV3-2) and TRBJ1-2; 7 nucleotides line up with TRBD1. After removal of 4 bases from V and 5 bases from J, the junction contained 16 bases not matched to a gene. CDR3 length equals 17 residues. CDR1 is LGHDT, CDR2 YNNKEL, per germline (reference sequence).

The rearrangement uses TRBV6-6 and TRBJ1-5; D unresolved. Trimming took 5 bases from V and 10 from J, leaving 18 bases between them. The CDR3 runs 14 residues. In germline, CDR1 is MNHNY, CDR2 SVGAGI (reference sequence). The CDR3 sequence is CASSPLGPRGPQHF. CDR3 nucleotide sequence: TGTGCCAGCAGTCCTCTGGGCCCGCGGGGACCCCAGCATTTT.

V is TRBV27 and J is TRBJ2-3; no clear D. The CDR3 contains 14 residues. Trimming shortened V by 5 bases and J by 6 bases, and 15 bases separated the two germline ends. CDR1 is MNHEY and CDR2 is SMNVEV in the germline V gene (reference sequence). CDR3 region: CASSPRFLMDTQYF. In nucleotides, the CDR3 is TGTGCCAGCAGTCCCCGGTTTTTGATGGATACGCAGTATTTT.

V is TRBV9 and J is TRBJ2-6; D not certain. V was cut by 3 bases and J by 0 bases, with 16 bases left in between. The CDR3 is made up of 18 amino acids. CDR1 is SGDLS, CDR2 YYNGEE, per germline. The CDR3 bases are TGTGCCAGCAGCGCGAGCCCCCGTCCCAACTCTGGGGCCAACGTCCTGACTTTC. As protein: CASSASPRPNSGANVLTF. The complete variable domain, with remaining parts taken from reference TRBV9 and TRBJ2-6, reads DSGVTQTPKHLITATGQRVTLRCSPRSGDLSVYWYQQSLDQGLQFLIQYYNGEERAKGNILERFSAQQFPDLHSELNLSSLELGDSALYFCASSASPRPNSGANVLTFGAGSRLTVL.

The chain links TRBV19 to TRBJ2-7; 8 positions agree with TRBD1. The CDR3 spans 15 residues. V lost 2 bases, J lost 0 bases, and 3 bases stayed unmatched. Germline CDR1 LNHDA, CDR2 SQIVND (reference sequence). The CDR3 here is CASSIRTGSSYEQYF. The CDR3 DNA follows: TGTGCCAGTAGTATAAGGACAGGGAGCTCCTACGAGCAGTACTTC.

The chain is built from TRBV19 and TRBJ2-1, with 11 bases identical to TRBD2. This CDR3 spans 15 amino acids. Germline V gives CDR1 LNHDA, CDR2 SQIVND (reference sequence). Losses at the gene ends were 10 bases for V and 7 bases for J; bases not matched to a gene: 12. Written as DNA, the CDR3 is TGTGCCACCCTCAACCTAGCGGGGGGAAAGAATGAGCAGTTCTTC. It codes for CATLNLAGGKNEQFF.

The chain uses TRBV9 and TRBJ2-7; the D is unclear. V was pared by 4 bases and J by 0 bases, with 11 bases between. Germline values: CDR1 SGDLS, CDR2 YYNGEE. The CDR3 contains 14 residues. DNA of the CDR3: TGTGCCAGCAGCCCTCATTCTAGCTCCTACGAGCAGTACTTC. Translated: CASSPHSSSYEQYF.

The J gene is TRBJ1-1, the V gene TRBV27; D is unresolved. Trimming pared 5 bases from V and 4 bases from J, leaving 17 bases between. The CDR3 covers 15 residues. Germline V gene sequence: CDR1 MNHEY, CDR2 SMNVEV (reference sequence). The CDR3 spells CASSLTGITGTEAFF. CDR3 sequence (DNA): TGTGCCAGCAGTCTGACCGGGATTACGGGCACTGAAGCTTTCTTT.

The rearrangement uses TRBV9 and TRBJ2-6; TRBD2 agrees at 8 bases. Germline V lookup: CDR1 SGDLS, CDR2 YYNGEE. The CDR3 has 19 amino acids. V lost 3 bases, J lost 0 bases, and 11 bases stayed unmatched. CDR3 in DNA: TGTGCCAGCAGCGCCAGAGCGGGGGCCCTTTTCTCTGGGGCCAACGTCCTGACTTTC. It encodes CASSARAGALFSGANVLTF.

The chain recombines TRBV5-6 with TRBJ2-7; TRBD1 matches at 8 bases. Looked up from germline, CDR1 is SGHDT and CDR2 is YYEEEE. Trimming at V came to 0 bases and at J to 7 bases, leaving 9 bases not matched to a gene. This CDR3 has 15 residues. The CDR3 protein is CASSLVGQGVGEQYF. CDR3 nucleotide sequence: TGTGCCAGCAGCTTGGTTGGACAGGGTGTAGGAGAGCAGTACTTC.

This rearrangement joins TRBV6-4 to TRBJ1-1; D perhaps matches TRBD1 (6 bases). Trimming stripped 6 bases from V and 0 bases from J, with 8 bases between. The germline V gene has CDR1 MRHNA and CDR2 SNTAGT. The CDR3 length is 13 residues. As DNA, the CDR3 is TGTGCCAGCAGCCCAGGGGTGAACACTGAAGCTTTCTTT. As protein: CASSPGVNTEAFF.

The rearrangement joins TRBV7-8 to TRBJ2-1, with a tentative D call TRBD1 (6 bases). This CDR3 is built from 13 residues. Germline CDR1 SGHVS, CDR2 FQNEAQ. Trimming shortened V by 4 bases and J by 4 bases, and 8 bases separated the two germline ends. CDR3 sequence reads: CASSSDRYNEQFF. In nucleotides, the CDR3 is TGTGCCAGCAGCTCCGACAGGTACAATGAGCAGTTCTTC.

The gene calls are TRBV19 and TRBJ2-3; possibly TRBD1 for D (5 bases). CDR3 length: 14 residues. Germline-derived CDR1 and CDR2 are LNHDA and SQIVND (reference sequence). Trimming shortened V by 3 bases and J by 0 bases, and 7 bases separated the two germline ends. The CDR3 region is CASSIDSSTDTQYF. The CDR3 DNA follows: TGTGCCAGTAGTATCGACAGCAGCACAGATACGCAGTATTTT.

The CDR3 reads CASSQNRGSGSPLHF. The CDR3 nucleotides read TGTGCCAGCAGCCAGAACAGGGGATCGGGATCACCCCTCCACTTT. The V gene is TRBV3-1 (or the pseudogene TRBV3-2), the J gene TRBJ1-6; 7 bases line up with TRBD1. The CDR3 loop spans 15 amino acids. Germline V gene lookup returns CDR1 LGHDT and CDR2 YNNKEL (reference sequence). J gave up 10 bases and V 3 bases, and 9 bases lay outside the gene matches.

A note on this clone: The junction differs from germline at one of its ends, possibly a read error. The chain is built from TRBV5-1 and TRBJ1-1; 7 bases fit TRBD1. The CDR3 covers 16 residues. CDR1 is SGHRS, CDR2 YFSETQ, per germline. The CDR3 nucleotides are TGCGCCACCAGCCTCTCTCAGACAGGGCTCAGGACTGAAGCTTTCTTT. This encodes CATSLSQTGLRTEAFF.

The chain uses TRBV28 and TRBJ1-3, with D hard to call. Between the trimmed V and J ends, which lost 6 bases and 5 bases, there was a span of 20 bases. From germline, CDR1 is MDHEN and CDR2 SYDVKM. This CDR3 contains 16 residues. The CDR3 DNA sequence: TGTGCCAGCAGCCCCATAGGGAGGCCCCCCAGAAACACCATATATTTT. It codes for CASSPIGRPPRNTIYF.

The chain is built from TRBV6-6 and TRBJ2-7; 7 nucleotides agree with TRBD1. This CDR3 has 14 residues. Germline V gene lookup returns CDR1 MNHNY and CDR2 SVGAGI (reference sequence). After removal of 0 bases from V and 2 bases from J, the junction contained 1 base not matched to a gene. The CDR3 bases are TGTGCCAGCAGTTACTCGACAGGGCCCTACGAGCAGTACTTC. Protein: CASSYSTGPYEQYF.

This clone is medium-sized (0.01 to 0.1%) in the sample. The chain combines TRBV7-9 with TRBJ2-1; 9 bases map to TRBD1. This CDR3 region has 15 residues. Losses at the gene ends were 1 base for V and 4 bases for J; bases not matched to a gene: 2. The germline CDR1 and CDR2 sequences are SEHNR and FQNEAQ (reference sequence). DNA for the CDR3: TGTGCCAGCAGCTTAGACAGGGGGCGATACAATGAGCAGTTCTTC. Its protein is CASSLDRGRYNEQFF.

The J gene is TRBJ1-3, the V gene TRBV29-1, with 11 positions matching TRBD1. The ends lost 5 bases at V and 6 bases at J; junction bases unmatched: 9. This CDR3 has 15 amino acids. Germline V lookup: CDR1 SQVTM, CDR2 ANQGSEA. The CDR3: CSVRSPGQGVNTIYF. The DNA of the CDR3 is TGCAGCGTTAGGTCTCCGGGACAGGGGGTAAACACCATATATTTT.

The rearrangement links TRBV3-1 (or the pseudogene TRBV3-2) to TRBJ2-7, with D hard to call. CDR3 length equals 16 residues. V lost 1 base to trimming and J lost 2 bases, with 15 bases between them. The germline V gene encodes CDR1 LGHDT and CDR2 YNNKEL (reference sequence). The CDR3 region is CASSQVGKIGTYEQYF. The CDR3 nucleotides are TGTGCCAGCAGCCAAGTGGGAAAAATAGGCACCTACGAGCAGTACTTC.

This clone has just a few counts. The chain has TRBV19 and TRBJ2-3; tentative D call: TRBD2 (6 bases). Trimming removed 5 bases from V and 4 bases from J, with 10 bases in between. CDR1 and CDR2 (germline): LNHDA, SQIVND (reference sequence). The CDR3 covers 13 residues. The CDR3 DNA reads as TGTGCCAGTAGTGCCCGACTAGCAGATACGCAGTATTTT. Translated: CASSARLADTQYF.

The chain couples TRBV7-9 to TRBJ2-1, with D hard to call. This CDR3 comprises 15 residues. Trimming stripped 5 bases from V and 0 bases from J, with 11 bases between. Per germline, CDR1 SEHNR and CDR2 FQNEAQ (reference sequence). The CDR3: CASSPTLSSYNEQFF. The CDR3 DNA is TGTGCCAGCAGCCCGACTCTGAGCTCCTACAATGAGCAGTTCTTC.

This chain joins TRBV19 and TRBJ2-5; D remains unclear. CDR1 is LNHDA and CDR2 is SQIVND in the germline V gene (reference sequence). Trimming shortened V by 5 bases and J by 5 bases, and 3 bases separated the two germline ends. There are 10 residues in the CDR3. This chain's CDR3 is CASSGETQYF. CDR3 DNA sequence: TGTGCCAGTAGTGGTGAGACCCAGTACTTC.

This rearrangement joins TRBV5-4 to TRBJ2-3; D perhaps matches TRBD2 (6 bases). The CDR3 covers 14 residues. Deletions cut 5 bases from V and 0 bases from J, with 10 bases between. Per the germline V gene, CDR1 is SGHNT and CDR2 is YYREEE (reference sequence). The CDR3, as DNA: TGTGCCAGCAGAATTAGCGGTAGCACAGATACGCAGTATTTT. Translated: CASRISGSTDTQYF.